A single sample gave rise to the 32 T cell receptor beta chains below, sequenced in a study of early stage breast cancer tumors. Only in-frame clones appear in the TCRdb table, and some are missing; sequencing was by immunoSEQ multiplex PCR. Of around 20,000 clones in the sample, around four fifths were seen once. Sample: blood. The receptors were sampled from a person aged 65 to 85 with breast cancer.

The chain links TRBV19 to TRBJ2-3, with no clear D. The CDR3 covers 13 residues. CDR1 is LNHDA and CDR2 is SQIVND in the germline V gene (reference sequence). V was shortened by 6 bases and J by 5 bases, with 12 bases between the two germline ends. The CDR3 nucleotides read TGTGCCAGTAGGCCGAACCGAGAAGATACGCAGTATTTT. This encodes CASRPNREDTQYF.

This clone was recorded once. The chain links TRBV5-1 to TRBJ2-7, with TRBD2 as a possible D gene (6 bases). Germline values: CDR1 SGHRS, CDR2 YFSETQ. The CDR3 totals 14 residues. V dropped 3 bases and J dropped 2 bases, with 12 bases sitting between them. The CDR3 coding sequence is TGCGCCAGCAGCTCCGGGACTCTTCCCTACGAGCAGTACTTC. Amino acids: CASSSGTLPYEQYF. Based on the CDR3 plus reference TRBV5-1 and TRBJ2-7, the full variable domain is KAGVTQTPRYLIKTRGQQVTLSCSPISGHRSVSWYQQTPGQGLQFLFEYFSETQRNKGNFPGRFSGRQFSNSRSEMNVSTLELGDSALYLCASSSGTLPYEQYFGPGTRLTVT.

J is TRBJ1-4 and V is TRBV6-5, with a weak D call TRBD1 (6 bases). V was cut by 6 bases and J by 7 bases, with 18 bases left in between. In germline, CDR1 is MNHEY, CDR2 SVGAGI. This CDR3 spans 15 amino acids. CDR3 coding DNA: TGTGCCAGCAGGGGGGCGGGGGCCGTCGGTGAAAAACTGTTTTTT. Amino acids: CASRGAGAVGEKLFF.

The chain is built from TRBV19 and TRBJ1-5; 7 bases map to TRBD1. The germline gives CDR1 LNHDA, CDR2 SQIVND (reference sequence). V was pared by 1 base and J by 2 bases, with 5 bases of the junction left unmatched. This CDR3 region has 16 residues. The chain's CDR3 is CASSIVKGAGNQPQHF. CDR3 bases: TGTGCCAGTAGTATAGTGAAGGGGGCGGGCAATCAGCCCCAGCATTTT.

J is TRBJ1-2 and V is TRBV28; TRBD1 might be the D (6 bases). V was pared by 8 bases and J by 8 bases, with 18 bases between. Germline CDR1 and CDR2: MDHEN and SYDVKM. This CDR3 contains 13 residues. CDR3 DNA sequence: TGTGCCAGCGAGGACTTACAGGGCTGGGGCTACACCTTC. Translating gives CASEDLQGWGYTF.

This clone was observed once. The V gene is TRBV30, the J gene TRBJ2-2, with 12 bases lining up with TRBD2. Per the germline V gene, CDR1 is GTSNPN and CDR2 is SVGIG (reference sequence). V trimming: 0 bases; J trimming: 5 bases; junction bases outside the gene matches: 1. This CDR3 spans 15 amino acids. The CDR3 DNA sequence: TGTGCCTGGAGTGTACTAGCGGGGGGAACCGGGGAGCTGTTTTTT. It yields the protein CAWSVLAGGTGELFF. Supplemented by reference TRBV30 and TRBJ2-2, the full variable domain reads SQTIHQWPATLVQPVGSPLSLECTVEGTSNPNLYWYRQAAGRGLQLLFYSVGIGQISSEVPQNLSASRPQDRQFILSSKKLLLSDSGFYLCAWSVLAGGTGELFFGEGSRLTVL.

The chain recombines TRBV5-7 with TRBJ1-4, with TRBD1 as a possible D gene (5 bases). Being an ORF, TRBV5-7 has a function that is uncertain. The CDR3 spans 16 residues. V was cut by 4 bases and J by 3 bases, with 16 bases left in between. The CDR3 sequence is CASSLDGYRPNEKLFF. CDR3 sequence (DNA): TGTGCCAGCAGCCTGGACGGGTACAGGCCTAATGAAAAACTGTTTTTT.

This clone was counted a single time. The chain links TRBV29-1 to TRBJ1-5, with 10 bases identical to TRBD1. Per the germline V gene, CDR1 is SQVTM and CDR2 is ANQGSEA. The CDR3 covers 14 residues. Trimming removed 4 bases from V and 7 bases from J; junction bases left unmatched: 7. The CDR3 bases are TGCAGCGTTGGGGGACAGGGGTGGGAACAGCCCCAGCATTTT. Translation gives CSVGGQGWEQPQHF.

This clone appeared a few times. V and J are TRBV15 and TRBJ2-7, with a tentative D call TRBD1 (6 bases). This CDR3 is 15 amino acids long. The V end lost 3 bases, the J end lost 0 bases, and 12 bases lay between the germline ends. The germline V gene encodes CDR1 LNHNV and CDR2 YYDKDF (reference sequence). The CDR3 region has the DNA TGTGCCACCAGCAGGGGGCACAGGGACTCCTACGAGCAGTACTTC. As protein: CATSRGHRDSYEQYF.

V gene TRBV6-1 combines with J gene TRBJ2-7, with 8 bases matching TRBD2. Per the germline V gene, CDR1 is MNHNS and CDR2 is SASEGT. The CDR3 totals 15 residues. The V gene end was trimmed by 1 base and the J gene end by 3 bases; junction bases not matched to a gene: 5. CDR3: CASSEDGGTSYEQYF. In DNA form, the CDR3 reads TGTGCCAGCAGTGAAGATGGCGGGACTAGCTACGAGCAGTACTTC.

The chain couples TRBV11-3 to TRBJ2-7; possible D gene TRBD2, 6 bases. The CDR3 has 15 amino acids. The V gene's germline CDR1 is SGHNT and CDR2 YENEEA. V lost 2 bases to trimming and J lost 2 bases, with 13 bases between them. The DNA of the CDR3 is TGTGCCAGCAGCTTACAACCCGGGAGCCCCTACGAGCAGTACTTC. Translation gives CASSLQPGSPYEQYF.

The chain combines TRBV18 with TRBJ2-7; 7 bases line up with TRBD1. Trimming cost V 3 bases and J 2 bases; bases outside gene matches: 7. CDR3 length equals 15 residues. Germline V gives CDR1 KGHSH, CDR2 LQKENI. Here the CDR3 DNA reads TGTGCCAGCTCACCGGACAGGCCGACTACCTACGAGCAGTACTTC. Translated, it gives CASSPDRPTTYEQYF.

This sequence joins TRBV7-2 and TRBJ2-7; possibly TRBD1 for D (6 bases). V shed 1 base and J shed 3 bases, with 10 bases lying between them. Germline CDR1 reads SGHTA; CDR2 reads FQGNSA. The CDR3 has 14 amino acids. The DNA of the CDR3 is TGTGCCAGCAGCTTAGATCACAGGGACTACGAGCAGTACTTC. Its translation: CASSLDHRDYEQYF.

The chain has TRBV2 and TRBJ2-7, with a possible D match to TRBD2 (5 bases). V dropped 4 bases and J dropped 2 bases, with 12 bases sitting between them. The germline CDR1 and CDR2 sequences are SNHLY and FYNNEI. The CDR3 totals 14 residues. CDR3 in amino acids: CASSVGRGTYEQYF. The CDR3 DNA reads as TGTGCCAGCAGTGTCGGTCGGGGAACCTACGAGCAGTACTTC.

This clone appeared a few times. The chain recombines TRBV2 with TRBJ1-6, with TRBD1 identical over 7 bases. The ends lost 0 bases at V and 10 bases at J; junction bases unmatched: 6. Germline assignment: CDR1 SNHLY and CDR2 FYNNEI. The CDR3 covers 15 residues. CDR3: CASSEAQGGVSPLHF. The CDR3 DNA reads as TGTGCCAGCAGTGAAGCGCAAGGGGGCGTCTCACCCCTCCACTTT.

The chain links TRBV6-1 to TRBJ1-5, with D unclear. Trimming cost V 7 bases and J 4 bases, with 11 bases left between them. CDR3 length equals 13 residues. Germline V gene lookup returns CDR1 MNHNS and CDR2 SASEGT. CDR3 residues: CASTPRSNQPQHF. The CDR3, as DNA: TGTGCCAGCACCCCGAGGAGTAATCAGCCCCAGCATTTT.

V gene TRBV5-4 combines with J gene TRBJ2-7; D may be TRBD2 (5 bases). Germline assignment: CDR1 SGHNT and CDR2 YYREEE (reference sequence). The V gene lost 0 bases and the J gene lost 5 bases, with 12 bases spanning the gap. The CDR3 is 14 residues long. CDR3 residues: CASSLGVGRDEQYF. CDR3 DNA: TGTGCCAGCAGCTTGGGCGTCGGGCGGGACGAGCAGTACTTC. The variable domain in full, completed from reference TRBV5-4 and TRBJ2-7, reads ETGVTQSPTHLIKTRGQQVTLRCSSQSGHNTVSWYQQALGQGPQFIFQYYREEENGRGNFPPRFSGLQFPNYSSELNVNALELDDSALYLCASSLGVGRDEQYFGPGTRLTVT.

In this sample, this clone turned up once. DNA for the CDR3: TGTGCCAGCAGCGATCCGGGACAGGGCAAGGACGAGCAGTACTTC. Protein: CASSDPGQGKDEQYF. The chain links TRBV28 to TRBJ2-7; TRBD1 matches at 9 bases. This CDR3 is 15 amino acids long. CDR1 is MDHEN, CDR2 SYDVKM, per germline. The ends lost 6 bases at V and 5 bases at J; junction bases unmatched: 11.

Here the CDR3 reads CASKRTGGFYEQYF. The CDR3 nucleotides are TGTGCCAGCAAAAGGACAGGGGGGTTTTACGAGCAGTACTTC. The chain links TRBV27 to TRBJ2-7; 10 bases line up with TRBD1. The CDR3 spans 14 residues. Germline V gene data show CDR1 as MNHEY and CDR2 as SMNVEV (reference sequence). Trimming removed 7 bases from V and 4 bases from J; junction bases left unmatched: 7.

The chain is built from TRBV19 and TRBJ2-5; TRBD2 might be the D (6 bases). In germline, CDR1 is LNHDA, CDR2 SQIVND (reference sequence). V lost 2 bases, J lost 4 bases, and 11 bases lay in between. This CDR3 comprises 14 residues. The CDR3 nucleotides read TGTGCCAGTAGTATATGGGGGGTGCCAGAGACCCAGTACTTC. This codes for CASSIWGVPETQYF.

The chain has TRBV7-2 and TRBJ2-7; 8 positions match TRBD2. CDR3 length: 13 amino acids. Losses at the gene ends were 7 bases for V and 7 bases for J; bases not matched to a gene: 9. Looked up from germline, CDR1 is SGHTA and CDR2 is FQGNSA. The CDR3 here is CASTYRGGGEQYF. As DNA, the CDR3 is TGTGCCAGCACGTACCGGGGGGGCGGGGAGCAGTACTTC. The complete variable domain, with remaining parts taken from reference TRBV7-2 and TRBJ2-7, reads GAGVSQSPSNKVTEKGKDVELRCDPISGHTALYWYRQSLGQGLEFLIYFQGNSAPDKSGLPSDRFSAERTGGSVSTLTIQRTQQEDSAVYLCASTYRGGGEQYFGPGTRLTVT.

This rearrangement joins TRBV7-3 to TRBJ2-3; 8 bases match TRBD2. V was clipped by 5 bases and J by 0 bases; unmatched bases: 4. From germline, CDR1 is SGHTA and CDR2 FQGTGA. The CDR3 extends over 15 amino acids. CDR3 DNA: TGTGCCAGCAGCCGGAGCGGGGGAAGCACAGATACGCAGTATTTT. Its translation is CASSRSGGSTDTQYF. The complete variable domain, with remaining parts taken from reference TRBV7-3 and TRBJ2-3, reads GAGVSQTPSNKVTEKGKYVELRCDPISGHTALYWYRQSLGQGPEFLIYFQGTGAADDSGLPNDRFFAVRPEGSVSTLKIQRTERGDSAVYLCASSRSGGSTDTQYFGPGTRLTVL.

The V gene is TRBV18, the J gene TRBJ2-4, with no clear D. Germline-derived CDR1 and CDR2 are KGHSH and LQKENI. CDR3 length: 15 residues. Trimming shortened V by 0 bases and J by 0 bases, and 6 bases separated the two germline ends. The CDR3: CASSPPSIAKNIQYF. Here the CDR3 DNA reads TGTGCCAGCTCACCACCGTCTATAGCCAAAAACATTCAGTACTTC.

The chain employs TRBV5-1 and TRBJ2-2, with TRBD1 matching over 7 bases. This CDR3 comprises 16 residues. Germline CDR1 and CDR2: SGHRS and YFSETQ. V shed 4 bases and J 2 bases; nucleotides not matched to a gene: 8. The CDR3 bases are TGCGCCAGCAGCCCCAGGGGGACAGAAAACACCGGGGAGCTGTTTTTT. It yields the protein CASSPRGTENTGELFF.

J is TRBJ2-1 and V is TRBV27, with D tentatively TRBD1 (6 bases). Germline V gene lookup returns CDR1 MNHEY and CDR2 SMNVEV (reference sequence). The length of the CDR3 is 16 residues. Trimming cost V 6 bases and J 8 bases, with 23 bases left between them. This CDR3 is CASRRGSEGRWDEQFF. The CDR3, as DNA: TGTGCCAGCAGGAGGGGGAGTGAAGGGCGATGGGATGAGCAGTTCTTC.

The chain links TRBV5-6 to TRBJ1-1; tentatively, D is TRBD1 (5 bases). The CDR3 extends over 15 amino acids. Trimming removed 2 bases at V and 1 base at J, with 12 bases between. CDR1 and CDR2 (germline): SGHDT, YYEEEE. CDR3 amino acids: CASSFRGAPNTEAFF. The CDR3 bases are TGTGCCAGCAGCTTTCGCGGGGCCCCGAACACTGAAGCTTTCTTT.

This clone came up once. V gene TRBV29-1 combines with J gene TRBJ1-6; unclear D gene. Per germline, CDR1 SQVTM and CDR2 ANQGSEA. With 5 bases removed from V and 12 bases from J, the gap between germline ends came to 14 bases. This CDR3 region has 12 residues. DNA of the CDR3: TGCAGCGTTCAGGAGGGCGGGGAACCCCTCCACTTT. The encoded protein is CSVQEGGEPLHF.

The chain links TRBV2 to TRBJ1-5, with D maybe TRBD1 (6 bases). CDR3 length equals 15 residues. Germline V lookup: CDR1 SNHLY, CDR2 FYNNEI. Trimming pared 2 bases from V and 2 bases from J, leaving 10 bases between. CDR3 in amino acids: CASSELGGGNQPQHF. The CDR3 nucleotides are TGTGCCAGCAGTGAACTTGGGGGCGGCAATCAGCCCCAGCATTTT. Full variable domain (outside the CDR3, taken from reference TRBV2 and TRBJ1-5): EPEVTQTPSHQVTQMGQEVILRCVPISNHLYFYWYRQILGQKVEFLVSFYNNEISEKSEIFDDQFSVERPDGSNFTLKIRSTKLEDSAMYFCASSELGGGNQPQHFGDGTRLSIL.

The CDR3 loop is CASSPNRGSGELFF. The CDR3 nucleotides are TGTGCCAGTAGTCCAAACAGGGGATCCGGGGAGCTGTTTTTT. The V and J genes are TRBV19 and TRBJ2-2, with 7 bases lining up with TRBD1. Germline V gene lookup returns CDR1 LNHDA and CDR2 SQIVND (reference sequence). The CDR3 loop spans 14 amino acids. The V segment lost 5 bases and the J segment 6 bases; nucleotides outside the gene matches: 6.

This rearrangement joins TRBV6-5 to TRBJ1-5; D possibly corresponds to TRBD1 (5 bases). Looked up from germline, CDR1 is MNHEY and CDR2 is SVGAGI. Deletions cut 7 bases from V and 0 bases from J, with 13 bases between. CDR3 length equals 15 residues. CDR3 sequence reads: CASTIRENSNQPQHF. CDR3 DNA sequence: TGTGCCAGCACCATCAGGGAAAATAGCAATCAGCCCCAGCATTTT.

The chain is built from TRBV5-1 and TRBJ2-1, with D possibly TRBD1 on 6 matching bases. The length of the CDR3 is 16 residues. The germline V gene has CDR1 SGHRS and CDR2 YFSETQ. V was cut by 2 bases and J by 1 base, with 13 bases left in between. The CDR3 DNA follows: TGCGCCAGCAGCTTAGGTCAGGGGAATTCCTACAATGAGCAGTTCTTC. Encoded protein: CASSLGQGNSYNEQFF. Together with reference TRBV5-1 and TRBJ2-1, the CDR3 gives the full variable domain: KAGVTQTPRYLIKTRGQQVTLSCSPISGHRSVSWYQQTPGQGLQFLFEYFSETQRNKGNFPGRFSGRQFSNSRSEMNVSTLELGDSALYLCASSLGQGNSYNEQFFGPGTRLTVL.

The rearrangement uses TRBV30 and TRBJ1-5; no clear D. Germline CDR1 reads GTSNPN; CDR2 reads SVGIG (reference sequence). V dropped 1 base and J dropped 2 bases, with 3 bases sitting between them. The CDR3 extends over 12 amino acids. This chain's CDR3 is CAWSAGNQPQHF. The CDR3 nucleotides are TGTGCCTGGAGTGCGGGCAATCAGCCCCAGCATTTT.